Sequencing of this T cell receptor (beta chain) was carried out in a study of blood T cells in healthy people across ages. The study, taken as a whole, reports: Observed TCR beta diversity per million T cells went down as age went up. This fall followed a roughly linear course with age. Naive T cell percentage by flow cytometry tracked strongly with beta diversity.

As to this clonotype: Antigen: not known. The junction departs from germline at one end; a sequencing error may be responsible.

Every sample gave at least 5.5 micrograms of total RNA when it was extracted. Together with a sample-barcoded 5' primer, a J-beta primer mix was included in a second PCR lasting roughly 6 to 12 cycles. Every individual sample yielded 2.5 million or more paired-end reads (each containing CDR3). TCRdb used MiXCR to reprocess the 5' RACE reads, holding one entry per CDR3 protein. The profile shows 850,000 to 1,300,000 distinct CDR3 sequences, under 55% of them singletons. This receptor was obtained from an older woman in good health. The sequencing sample was made of blood.

The CDR3 DNA is TGCAGTGCAAGAGATTGGACCGCCTACGAGCAGTACTTC. This gives the protein CSARDWTAYEQYF. This chain connects TRBV20-1 to TRBJ2-7; D is ambiguous. The CDR3 sequence is 13 residues long. CDR1 and CDR2 (germline): DFQATT, SNEGSKA (reference sequence).